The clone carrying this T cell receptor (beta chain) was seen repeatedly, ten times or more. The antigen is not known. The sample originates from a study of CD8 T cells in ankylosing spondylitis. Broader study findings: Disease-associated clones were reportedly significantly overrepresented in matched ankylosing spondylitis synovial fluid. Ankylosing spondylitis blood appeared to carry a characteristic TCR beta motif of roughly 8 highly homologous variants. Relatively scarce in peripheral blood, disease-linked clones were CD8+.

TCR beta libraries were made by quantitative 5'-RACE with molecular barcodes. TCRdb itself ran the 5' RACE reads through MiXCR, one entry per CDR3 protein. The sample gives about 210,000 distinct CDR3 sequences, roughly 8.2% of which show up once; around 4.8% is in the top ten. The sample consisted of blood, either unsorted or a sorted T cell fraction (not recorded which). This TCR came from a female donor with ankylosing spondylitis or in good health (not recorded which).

The CDR3 here is CASSPGNTDTQYF. The CDR3 coding sequence is TGTGCCAGCAGCCCGGGGAACACAGATACGCAGTATTTT. The chain carries TRBV5-6 and TRBJ2-3; perhaps TRBD2 as D (5 bases). This CDR3 has 13 amino acids. V lost 4 bases and J lost 2, with 8 bases in between. Germline loops: CDR1 SGHDT, CDR2 YYEEEE.